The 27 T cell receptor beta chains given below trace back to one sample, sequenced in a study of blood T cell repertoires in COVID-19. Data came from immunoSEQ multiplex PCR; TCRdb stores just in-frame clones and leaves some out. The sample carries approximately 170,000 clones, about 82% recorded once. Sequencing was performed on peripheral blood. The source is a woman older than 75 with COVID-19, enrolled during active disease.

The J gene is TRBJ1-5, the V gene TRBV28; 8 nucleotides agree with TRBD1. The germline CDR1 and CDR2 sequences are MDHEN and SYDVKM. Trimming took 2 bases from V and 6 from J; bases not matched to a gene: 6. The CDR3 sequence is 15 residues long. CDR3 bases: TGTGCCAGCAGTTTAGGACAGGGTAACGCTCAGCCCCAGCATTTT. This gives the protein CASSLGQGNAQPQHF.

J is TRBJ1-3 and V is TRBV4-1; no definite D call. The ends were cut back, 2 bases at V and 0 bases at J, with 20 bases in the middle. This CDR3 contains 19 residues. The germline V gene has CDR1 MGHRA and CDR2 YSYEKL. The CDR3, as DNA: TGCGCCAGCAGCCAACCTCTAGCGGAAGGGTTCTACTCTGGAAACACCATATATTTT. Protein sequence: CASSQPLAEGFYSGNTIYF.

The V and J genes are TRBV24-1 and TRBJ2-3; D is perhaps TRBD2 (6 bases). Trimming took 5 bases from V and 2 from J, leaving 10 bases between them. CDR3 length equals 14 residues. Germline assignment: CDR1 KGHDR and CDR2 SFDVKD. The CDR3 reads CATSGGVPTDTQYF. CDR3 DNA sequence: TGTGCCACCAGTGGGGGGGTTCCCACAGATACGCAGTATTTT.

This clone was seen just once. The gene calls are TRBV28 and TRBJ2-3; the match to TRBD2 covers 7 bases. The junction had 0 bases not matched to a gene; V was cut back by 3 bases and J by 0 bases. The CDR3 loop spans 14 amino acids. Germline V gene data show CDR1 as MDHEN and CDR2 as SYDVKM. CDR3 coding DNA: TGTGCCAGCAGTTTGCGGGGGAGCACAGATACGCAGTATTTT. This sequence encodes CASSLRGSTDTQYF.

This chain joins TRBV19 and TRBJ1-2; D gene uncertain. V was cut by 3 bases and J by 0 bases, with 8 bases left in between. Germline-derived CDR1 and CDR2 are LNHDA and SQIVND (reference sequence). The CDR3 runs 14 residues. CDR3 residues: CASSISSANYGYTF. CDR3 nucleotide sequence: TGTGCCAGTAGTATTAGTTCCGCTAACTATGGCTACACCTTC.

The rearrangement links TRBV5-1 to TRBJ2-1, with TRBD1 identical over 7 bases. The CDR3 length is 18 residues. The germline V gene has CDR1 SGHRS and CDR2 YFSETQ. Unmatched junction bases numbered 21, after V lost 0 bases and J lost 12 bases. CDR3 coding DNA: TGCGCCAGCAGCTTGGCCGGTTTGCTAGGGGGCGCTGAGGCGGGGCAGTTCTTC. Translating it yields CASSLAGLLGGAEAGQFF.

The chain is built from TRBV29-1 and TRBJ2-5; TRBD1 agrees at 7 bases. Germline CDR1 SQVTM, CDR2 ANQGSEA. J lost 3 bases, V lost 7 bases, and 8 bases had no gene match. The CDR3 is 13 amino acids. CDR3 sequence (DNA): TGCAGCGCTGTGAGGGGGCTGGAAGAGACCCAGTACTTC. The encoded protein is CSAVRGLEETQYF.

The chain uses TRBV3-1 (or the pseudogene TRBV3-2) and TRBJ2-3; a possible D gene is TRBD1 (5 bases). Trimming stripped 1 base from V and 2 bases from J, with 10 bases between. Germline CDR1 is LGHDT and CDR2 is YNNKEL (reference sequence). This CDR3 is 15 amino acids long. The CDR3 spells CASSQADRYTDTQYF. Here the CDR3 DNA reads TGTGCCAGCAGCCAAGCTGACAGATACACAGATACGCAGTATTTT.

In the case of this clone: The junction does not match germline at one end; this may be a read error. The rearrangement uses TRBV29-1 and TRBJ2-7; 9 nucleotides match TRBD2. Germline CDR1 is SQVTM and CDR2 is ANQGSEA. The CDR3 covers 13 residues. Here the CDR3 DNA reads TGCAGCCCAGGGACTAGCTCTTCCTCCGAGCAGTACTTC. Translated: CSPGTSSSSEQYF.

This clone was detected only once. The CDR3 protein is CASSHDRENIQYF. CDR3 bases: TGCGCCAGCAGCCATGACAGAGAAAACATTCAGTACTTC. The chain joins TRBV5-1 to TRBJ2-4; tentatively, D is TRBD1 (5 bases). Trimming took 4 bases from V and 5 from J, leaving 10 bases between them. The CDR3 extends over 13 amino acids. Germline CDR1 is SGHRS and CDR2 is YFSETQ.

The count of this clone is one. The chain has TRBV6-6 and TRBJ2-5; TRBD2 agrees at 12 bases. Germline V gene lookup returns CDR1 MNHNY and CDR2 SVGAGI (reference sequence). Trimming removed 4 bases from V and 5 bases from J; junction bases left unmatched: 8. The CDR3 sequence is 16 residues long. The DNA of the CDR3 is TGTGCCAGCAGTTCTCCCCTAGCGGGAGGGGAGGAGACCCAGTACTTC. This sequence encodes CASSSPLAGGEETQYF.

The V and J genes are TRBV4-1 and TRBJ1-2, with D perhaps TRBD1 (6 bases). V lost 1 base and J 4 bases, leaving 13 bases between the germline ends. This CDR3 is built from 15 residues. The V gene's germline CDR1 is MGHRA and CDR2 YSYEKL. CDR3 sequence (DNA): TGCGCCAGCAGCCAAGGGCAGGGGAACCTCTATGGCTACACCTTC. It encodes CASSQGQGNLYGYTF.

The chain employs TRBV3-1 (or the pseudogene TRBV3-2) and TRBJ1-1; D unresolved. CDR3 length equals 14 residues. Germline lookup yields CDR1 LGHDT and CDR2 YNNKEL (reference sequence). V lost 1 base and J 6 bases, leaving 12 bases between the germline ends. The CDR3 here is CASSQVSGGAEAFF. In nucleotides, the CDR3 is TGTGCCAGCAGCCAAGTTTCTGGAGGAGCTGAAGCTTTCTTT.

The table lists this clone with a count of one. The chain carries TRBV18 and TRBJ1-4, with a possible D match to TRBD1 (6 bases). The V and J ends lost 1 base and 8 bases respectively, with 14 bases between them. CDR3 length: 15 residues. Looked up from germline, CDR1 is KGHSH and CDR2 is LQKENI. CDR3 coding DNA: TGTGCCAGCTCACCACGGCCGAGGGGGTTCGAAAAACTGTTTTTT. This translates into CASSPRPRGFEKLFF.

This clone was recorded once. This CDR3 reads CASSFDRQDTITTYEQYF. The CDR3 DNA follows: TGTGCCAGCAGTTTTGATCGTCAGGACACCATAACTACCTACGAGCAGTACTTC. V gene TRBV6-2 or TRBV6-3 combines with J gene TRBJ2-7; D perhaps matches TRBD1 (5 bases). This CDR3 region has 18 residues. V gave up 4 bases and J gave up 2 bases, with 24 bases separating them. Germline V gene data show CDR1 as MNHEY and CDR2 as SVGEGT.

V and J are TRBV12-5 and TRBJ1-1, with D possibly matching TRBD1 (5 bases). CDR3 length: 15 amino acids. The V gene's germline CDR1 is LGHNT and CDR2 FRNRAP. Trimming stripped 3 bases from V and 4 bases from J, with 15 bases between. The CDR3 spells CASGLGGADSTEAFF. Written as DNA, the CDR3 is TGTGCTAGTGGTTTAGGCGGGGCTGATAGCACTGAAGCTTTCTTT.

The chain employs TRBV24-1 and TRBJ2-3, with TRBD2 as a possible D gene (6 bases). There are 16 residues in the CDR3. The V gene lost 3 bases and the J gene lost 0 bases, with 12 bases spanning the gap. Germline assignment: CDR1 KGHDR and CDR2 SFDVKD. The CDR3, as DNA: TGTGCCACCAGTGATATTAGCGGAACCAGCACAGATACGCAGTATTTT. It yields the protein CATSDISGTSTDTQYF.

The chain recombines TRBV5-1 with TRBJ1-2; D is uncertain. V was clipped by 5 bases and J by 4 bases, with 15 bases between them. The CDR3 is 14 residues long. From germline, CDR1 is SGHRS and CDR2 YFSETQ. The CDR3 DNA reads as TGCGCCAGCAGACCAGACACGGCCTCCTATGGCTACACCTTC. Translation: CASRPDTASYGYTF.

The CDR3 DNA follows: TGTGCCAGCAGTGAGCCCAAGCATAGCAATCAGCCCCAGCATTTT. Encoded protein: CASSEPKHSNQPQHF. The chain employs TRBV6-1 and TRBJ1-5; D gene ambiguous. V lost 3 bases, J lost 0 bases, and 9 bases lay in between. The CDR3 length is 15 residues. CDR1 is MNHNS, CDR2 SASEGT, per germline.

The CDR3 nucleotides read TGTGCCACCAGTGATCCAGGGTATGGCTACACCTTC. This codes for CATSDPGYGYTF. The rearrangement links TRBV24-1 to TRBJ1-2, with D tentatively TRBD1 (5 bases). The CDR3 has 12 residues. Trimming shortened V by 3 bases and J by 5 bases, and 6 bases separated the two germline ends. Looked up from germline, CDR1 is KGHDR and CDR2 is SFDVKD.

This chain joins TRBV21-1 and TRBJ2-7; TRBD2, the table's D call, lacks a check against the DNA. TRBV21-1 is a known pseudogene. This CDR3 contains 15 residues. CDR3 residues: CASSSWTSGQYEQYF. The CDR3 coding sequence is TGTGCCAGCAGCTCCTGGACTAGCGGACAATACGAGCAGTACTTC.

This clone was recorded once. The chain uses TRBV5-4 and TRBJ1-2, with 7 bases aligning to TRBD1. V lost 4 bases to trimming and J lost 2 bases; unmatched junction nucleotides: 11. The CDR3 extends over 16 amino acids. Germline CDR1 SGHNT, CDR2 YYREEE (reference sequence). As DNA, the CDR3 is TGTGCCAGCAGCGGGCGGGGACAGTCGCGGAACTATGGCTACACCTTC. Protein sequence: CASSGRGQSRNYGYTF.

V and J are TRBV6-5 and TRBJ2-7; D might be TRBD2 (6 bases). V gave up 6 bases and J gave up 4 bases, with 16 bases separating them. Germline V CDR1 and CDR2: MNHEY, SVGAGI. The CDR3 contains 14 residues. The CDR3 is CASSRDLGAYEQYF. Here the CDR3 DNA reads TGTGCCAGCAGCCGGGACTTAGGGGCGTACGAGCAGTACTTC.

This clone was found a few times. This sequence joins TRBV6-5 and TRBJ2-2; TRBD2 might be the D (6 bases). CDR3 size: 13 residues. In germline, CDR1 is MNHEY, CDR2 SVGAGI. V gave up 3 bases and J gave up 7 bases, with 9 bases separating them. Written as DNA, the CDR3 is TGTGCCAGCAGTTATAGGCGGGGCGGGGAGCTGTTTTTT. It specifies CASSYRRGGELFF.

As DNA, the CDR3 is TGTGCCAGCAGCATCGGACCTGGAACACAACAGGGCTATGGCTACACCTTC. Translated: CASSIGPGTQQGYGYTF. The rearrangement uses TRBV7-8 and TRBJ1-2; tentatively, D is TRBD1 (6 bases). Germline CDR1 SGHVS, CDR2 FQNEAQ. V shed 5 bases and J shed 4 bases, with 23 bases lying between them. The CDR3 has 17 residues.

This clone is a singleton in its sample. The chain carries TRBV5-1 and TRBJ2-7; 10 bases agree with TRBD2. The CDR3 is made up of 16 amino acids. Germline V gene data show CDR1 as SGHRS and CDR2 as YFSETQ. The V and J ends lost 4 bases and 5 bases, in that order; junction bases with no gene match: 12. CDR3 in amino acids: CASSIPLAGDGDEQYF. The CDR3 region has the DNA TGCGCCAGCAGCATACCTCTAGCGGGAGATGGTGACGAGCAGTACTTC. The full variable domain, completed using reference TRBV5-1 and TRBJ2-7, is KAGVTQTPRYLIKTRGQQVTLSCSPISGHRSVSWYQQTPGQGLQFLFEYFSETQRNKGNFPGRFSGRQFSNSRSEMNVSTLELGDSALYLCASSIPLAGDGDEQYFGPGTRLTVT.

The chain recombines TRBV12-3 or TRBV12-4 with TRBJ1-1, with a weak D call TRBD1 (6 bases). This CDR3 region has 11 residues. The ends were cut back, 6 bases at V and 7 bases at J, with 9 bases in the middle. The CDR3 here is CASRRTVEAFF. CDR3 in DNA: TGTGCCAGCAGGAGGACAGTTGAAGCTTTCTTT.